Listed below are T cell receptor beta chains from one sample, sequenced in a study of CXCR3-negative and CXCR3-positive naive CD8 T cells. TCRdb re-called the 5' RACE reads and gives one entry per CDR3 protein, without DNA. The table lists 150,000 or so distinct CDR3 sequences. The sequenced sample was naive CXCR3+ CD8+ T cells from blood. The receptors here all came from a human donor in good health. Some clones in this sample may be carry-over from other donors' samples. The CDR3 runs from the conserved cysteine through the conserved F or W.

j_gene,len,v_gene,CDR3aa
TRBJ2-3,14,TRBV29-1,CSANEYLSTDTRYF
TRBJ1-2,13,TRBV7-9,CASSFGSPSELNF
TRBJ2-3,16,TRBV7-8,CASSLEGGGLRDTQYF
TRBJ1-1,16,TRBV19,CASSMFGLGVNTEAFF
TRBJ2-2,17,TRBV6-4,CASSDPDSFGNTGELFF
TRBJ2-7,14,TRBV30,CAWRGLAENYEQYF
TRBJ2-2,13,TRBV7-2,CASSLAFSGELFF
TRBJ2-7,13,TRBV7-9,CASSPPRVYEQYF
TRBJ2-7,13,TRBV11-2,CASTGTSHYEQYF
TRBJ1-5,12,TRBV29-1,CSVGGSSQPQHF
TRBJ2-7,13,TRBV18,CASSPAQAYEQYF
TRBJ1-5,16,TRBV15,CATSSRTGALNQPQHF
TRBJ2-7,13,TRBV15,CATTDVDSYEQYF
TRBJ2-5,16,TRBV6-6,CASSYGDRGLGETQYF
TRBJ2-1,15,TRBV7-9,CASSLPGTFSRQQFF
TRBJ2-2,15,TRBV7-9,CASSLLAGSTGELFF
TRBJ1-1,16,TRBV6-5,CASSSAVGVGYTEAFF
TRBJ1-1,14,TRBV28,CASSLTEKPTEAFF
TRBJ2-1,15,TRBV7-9,CASSLRQGTYNEQFF
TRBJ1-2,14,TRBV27,CASSLRGINYGYTF
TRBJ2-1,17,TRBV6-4,CASSDGGGAISYNEQFF
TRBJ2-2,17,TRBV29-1,CSVEDGRGTPNTGELFF
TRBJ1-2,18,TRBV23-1,CASSHPGGVEELNYGYTF
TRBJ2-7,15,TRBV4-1,CASSPSGDGSYEQYF
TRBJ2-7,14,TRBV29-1,CSVEGTGGTCEQYF
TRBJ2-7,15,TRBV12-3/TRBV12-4,CASSFGLAGSHEQYF
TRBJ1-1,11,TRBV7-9,CASSLELEAFF
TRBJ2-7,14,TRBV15,CATSTRRGEYEQYF
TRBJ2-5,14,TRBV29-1,CSVESRPDQETQYF
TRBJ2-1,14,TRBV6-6,CASSYGLAGDEQFF
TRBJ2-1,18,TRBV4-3,CASSQEASGGLPYNEQFF
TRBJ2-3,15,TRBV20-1,CSARETSDGTDTQYF
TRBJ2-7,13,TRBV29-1,CSVGSGAFDEQYF
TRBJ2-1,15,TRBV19,CASSIGTRGNNEQFF
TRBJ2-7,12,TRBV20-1,CSADESPYEQYF
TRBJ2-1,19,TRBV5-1,CASSGLAGGRSSSYNEQFF
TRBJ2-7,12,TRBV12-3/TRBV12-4,CASSFSRDEQYF
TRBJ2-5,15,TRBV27,CASSLIRGGQETQYF
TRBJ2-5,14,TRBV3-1,CASSSNLVGETQYF
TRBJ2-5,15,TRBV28,CASSLVLTGAETQYF
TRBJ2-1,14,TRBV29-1,CSVEGGESYNEQFF
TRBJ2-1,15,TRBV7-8,CASSSRLAGSNEQFF
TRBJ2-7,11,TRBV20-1,CSQETPYEQYF
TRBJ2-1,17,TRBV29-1,CSVDLFNWDRGRDEQFF
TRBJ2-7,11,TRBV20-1,CSAREVYEQYF
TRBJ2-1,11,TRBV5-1,CASSGDVKQFF
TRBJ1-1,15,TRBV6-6,CASSYGRNGDTEAFF
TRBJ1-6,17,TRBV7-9,CASSLGARSSYNSPLHF
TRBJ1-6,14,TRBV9,CASSAGNQNSPLHF
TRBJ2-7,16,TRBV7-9,CASSPALAGISYEQYF
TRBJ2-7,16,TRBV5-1,CASSSSTGLSVYEQYF
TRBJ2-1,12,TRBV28,CASSPRGHEQFF
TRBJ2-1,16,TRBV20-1,CSALQAMVNYANEQFF
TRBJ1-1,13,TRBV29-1,CSVDFTGDSEAFF
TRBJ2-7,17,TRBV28,CASSSWTAGGPIYEQYF
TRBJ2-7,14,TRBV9,CASSPWDREYEQYF
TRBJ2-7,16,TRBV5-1,CASSFSPGLGDHEQYF
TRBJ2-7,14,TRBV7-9,CASSISGSLTEQYF
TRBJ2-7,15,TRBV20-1,CSARDRGGVAYEQYF
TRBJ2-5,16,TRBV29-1,CSVEGRLAGTQETQYF